These 22 T cell receptor beta chains came from one sample sequenced in a study of technical replicates of blood from a handful of donors. Libraries were prepared by immunoSEQ multiplex PCR; TCRdb keeps only in-frame clonotypes and omits some of them. The sample consists of some 64,000 clones, roughly 92% of them appearing once. The specimen was PBMCs. The receptors were gathered from a human donor in good health. Some clones in this sample may be carry-over from other donors' samples.

J is TRBJ1-2 and V is TRBV5-5; 9 bases are a match to TRBD1. The germline V gene has CDR1 SGHKS and CDR2 YYEKEE (reference sequence). CDR3 length: 15 residues. Losses at the gene ends were 4 bases for V and 2 bases for J; bases not matched to a gene: 6. CDR3: CASSLNRGLNYGYTF. In nucleotides, the CDR3 is TGTGCCAGCAGCCTGAACAGGGGGCTAAACTATGGCTACACCTTC.

V gene TRBV2 combines with J gene TRBJ1-1; a possible D gene is TRBD1 (6 bases). Germline values: CDR1 SNHLY, CDR2 FYNNEI. This CDR3 is built from 11 residues. V shed 4 bases and J shed 13 bases, with 13 bases lying between them. The CDR3 sequence: CASSGGPLVFF. CDR3 nucleotide sequence: TGTGCCAGCAGTGGGGGGCCTCTAGTTTTCTTT.

The rearrangement links TRBV7-9 to TRBJ2-7; D might be TRBD2 (6 bases). The CDR3 consists of 13 residues. Between the trimmed V and J ends, which lost 5 bases and 2 bases, there was a span of 10 bases. Germline CDR1 is SEHNR and CDR2 is FQNEAQ (reference sequence). The CDR3: CASSDREAYEQYF. In nucleotides, the CDR3 is TGTGCCAGCAGCGATAGGGAGGCCTACGAGCAGTACTTC.

The CDR3 bases are TGTGCCTGGAGCCGGGACAGGGCCTCCTACGAGCAGTACTTC. Translated, it gives CAWSRDRASYEQYF. The chain uses TRBV30 and TRBJ2-7; 9 bases align to TRBD1. The CDR3 is made up of 14 amino acids. Germline trimming cut 3 bases from V and 0 bases from J; bases unmatched to any gene: 3. Per germline, CDR1 GTSNPN and CDR2 SVGIG (reference sequence).

V and J are TRBV7-6 and TRBJ1-4; 7 bases are shared with TRBD1. Germline trimming cut 0 bases from V and 3 bases from J; bases unmatched to any gene: 4. The CDR3 has 16 amino acids. CDR1 and CDR2 from the germline V gene are SGHVS and FNYEAQ. DNA of the CDR3: TGTGCCAGCAGCTTAGCAGGGGGCCTTTCTAATGAAAAACTGTTTTTT. Its translation is CASSLAGGLSNEKLFF.

The V call is TRBV6-5, the J call TRBJ2-7; D gene uncertain. V was clipped by 1 base and J by 6 bases, with 10 bases between them. This CDR3 comprises 13 residues. Looked up from germline, CDR1 is MNHEY and CDR2 is SVGAGI. The CDR3 DNA follows: TGTGCCAGCAGTTACTATTACGGGTCCGAGCAGTACTTC. Translation gives CASSYYYGSEQYF.

The chain couples TRBV9 to TRBJ2-1; possibly TRBD1 for D (6 bases). The CDR3 extends over 14 amino acids. Trimming took 4 bases from V and 5 from J, leaving 13 bases between them. From germline, CDR1 is SGDLS and CDR2 YYNGEE. The CDR3 nucleotides read TGTGCCAGCAGCCGCGGACAGATCGACAATGAGCAGTTCTTC. It yields the protein CASSRGQIDNEQFF.

This chain links TRBV6-6 with TRBJ2-2; D is undetermined. Trimming cost V 5 bases and J 2 bases, with 15 bases left between them. The CDR3 is made up of 16 amino acids. In germline, CDR1 is MNHNY, CDR2 SVGAGI (reference sequence). The CDR3 DNA reads as TGTGCCAGCAGTCTATCCCCCCTCGATAACACCGGGGAGCTGTTTTTT. Amino acids: CASSLSPLDNTGELFF.

Remarks on this clone: Other DNA sequences in the sample encode the same CDR3. V gene TRBV7-2 combines with J gene TRBJ2-3; 10 positions agree with TRBD2. CDR3 length equals 15 residues. Per the germline V gene, CDR1 is SGHTA and CDR2 is FQGNSA. With V trimmed by 4 bases and J by 4 bases, 5 bases remained unmatched. The CDR3 reads CASSSLAGAPDTQYF. The CDR3 DNA follows: TGTGCCAGCAGCTCGCTAGCGGGAGCCCCAGATACGCAGTATTTT. The whole variable domain, filled in from reference TRBV7-2 and TRBJ2-3, reads GAGVSQSPSNKVTEKGKDVELRCDPISGHTALYWYRQSLGQGLEFLIYFQGNSAPDKSGLPSDRFSAERTGGSVSTLTIQRTQQEDSAVYLCASSSLAGAPDTQYFGPGTRLTVL.

The V gene is TRBV7-9, the J gene TRBJ1-5; perhaps TRBD1 as D (6 bases). The germline CDR1 and CDR2 sequences are SEHNR and FQNEAQ (reference sequence). The CDR3 runs to 14 residues. The ends were cut back, 5 bases at V and 6 bases at J, with 14 bases in the middle. CDR3 sequence: CASSGSQGTQPQHF. In DNA form, the CDR3 reads TGTGCCAGCAGCGGTTCACAGGGAACTCAGCCCCAGCATTTT.

The DNA of the CDR3 is TGTGCCAGCGGCTCGGGGACAGGGGTTGAGACCCAGTACTTC. It specifies CASGSGTGVETQYF. This chain connects TRBV2 to TRBJ2-5; 10 bases agree with TRBD1. Germline V CDR1 and CDR2: SNHLY, FYNNEI. J was trimmed by 5 bases and V by 8 bases; bases with no gene match: 8. This CDR3 has 14 amino acids. The entire variable domain, with the rest obtained from reference TRBV2 and TRBJ2-5, is as follows: EPEVTQTPSHQVTQMGQEVILRCVPISNHLYFYWYRQILGQKVEFLVSFYNNEISEKSEIFDDQFSVERPDGSNFTLKIRSTKLEDSAMYFCASGSGTGVETQYFGPGTRLLVL.

The chain has TRBV30 and TRBJ1-1; the D is unclear. Germline V gives CDR1 GTSNPN, CDR2 SVGIG (reference sequence). With 0 bases removed from V and 0 bases from J, the gap between germline ends came to 5 bases. This CDR3 has 13 amino acids. CDR3 in amino acids: CAWSVNMNTEAFF. DNA for the CDR3: TGTGCCTGGAGTGTAAACATGAACACTGAAGCTTTCTTT. Looking up the rest from reference TRBV30 and TRBJ1-1 gives the full variable domain: SQTIHQWPATLVQPVGSPLSLECTVEGTSNPNLYWYRQAAGRGLQLLFYSVGIGQISSEVPQNLSASRPQDRQFILSSKKLLLSDSGFYLCAWSVNMNTEAFFGQGTRLTVV.

This chain links TRBV12-5 with TRBJ2-3; TRBD1 matches 9 bases. The CDR3 contains 19 residues. Unmatched junction bases numbered 16, after V lost 6 bases and J lost 0 bases. Germline CDR1 and CDR2: LGHNT and FRNRAP. The CDR3 DNA reads TGTGCTAGTGGCCTCTACGACTTCAGGGACAGGGTTAGCACAGATACGCAGTATTTT. Amino acid sequence: CASGLYDFRDRVSTDTQYF.

This chain joins TRBV19 and TRBJ2-7; 7 nucleotides align to TRBD1. Germline CDR1 LNHDA, CDR2 SQIVND (reference sequence). CDR3 length: 12 residues. The ends lost 10 bases at V and 2 bases at J; junction bases unmatched: 5. The CDR3 nucleotides are TGTGCCACCAGACAGGGTCCCTACGAGCAGTACTTC. Translation: CATRQGPYEQYF.

This sequence joins TRBV9 and TRBJ1-2; 11 positions match TRBD1. Germline CDR1 SGDLS, CDR2 YYNGEE. Trimming removed 0 bases from V and 7 bases from J; junction bases left unmatched: 8. The CDR3 totals 16 residues. This CDR3 reads CASSVATDRGPSGYTF. Written as DNA, the CDR3 is TGTGCCAGCAGCGTAGCTACGGACAGGGGGCCGTCTGGCTACACCTTC. Using reference TRBV9 and TRBJ1-2 for the parts outside the CDR3, the full variable domain is DSGVTQTPKHLITATGQRVTLRCSPRSGDLSVYWYQQSLDQGLQFLIQYYNGEERAKGNILERFSAQQFPDLHSELNLSSLELGDSALYFCASSVATDRGPSGYTFGSGTRLTVV.

V is TRBV6-4 and J is TRBJ2-2; no clear D gene. This CDR3 region has 12 residues. V lost 3 bases and J lost 5, with 4 bases in between. CDR1 is MRHNA, CDR2 SNTAGT, per germline. CDR3 region: CASSERTGELFF. CDR3 DNA: TGTGCCAGCAGTGAGCGGACCGGGGAGCTGTTTTTT.

This chain uses TRBV5-1 with TRBJ2-2; weak D call: TRBD2 (6 bases). Germline assignment: CDR1 SGHRS and CDR2 YFSETQ. The germline V and J ends were trimmed by 8 bases and 0 bases, with 14 bases remaining between them. This CDR3 has 15 amino acids. CDR3 bases: TGCGCCAGTTTCCCCGGGGGTCCGAACACCGGGGAGCTGTTTTTT. Translated: CASFPGGPNTGELFF.

This chain connects TRBV11-1 to TRBJ2-5; 8 nucleotides line up with TRBD2. The CDR3 is 16 amino acids. The J segment lost 5 bases and the V segment lost 1 base, leaving 9 bases of the junction unmatched. Germline CDR1 reads SGHAT; CDR2 reads FQDESV (reference sequence). CDR3 loop: CASSLGRGAPSETQYF. DNA for the CDR3: TGTGCCAGCAGCTTAGGGCGGGGGGCACCTTCGGAGACCCAGTACTTC.

This clone was observed once. This sequence joins TRBV7-9 and TRBJ2-2; TRBD2 aligns across 10 bases. In germline, CDR1 is SEHNR, CDR2 FQNEAQ (reference sequence). Trimming at V came to 3 bases and at J to 6 bases, leaving 7 bases not matched to a gene. This CDR3 has 16 amino acids. The chain's CDR3 is CASSFQRGGASGELFF. The CDR3 DNA is TGTGCCAGCAGCTTTCAGCGGGGGGGAGCGTCCGGGGAGCTGTTTTTT.

V gene TRBV6-5 combines with J gene TRBJ2-1; maybe TRBD2 (6 bases). From germline, CDR1 is MNHEY and CDR2 SVGAGI. The germline V and J ends were trimmed by 6 bases and 9 bases, with 21 bases remaining between them. CDR3 size: 15 residues. The CDR3 sequence is CASRPRPGTGSEQFF. CDR3 coding DNA: TGTGCCAGCAGACCCCGTCCCGGGACCGGGAGTGAGCAGTTCTTC.

A few counts support this clone. The chain links TRBV25-1 to TRBJ1-6, with D hard to call. The CDR3 contains 15 residues. V lost 4 bases to trimming and J lost 9 bases, with 16 bases between them. The germline V gene has CDR1 MGHDK and CDR2 SYGVNS. The CDR3 reads CASSAAAGDSSPLHF. Here the CDR3 DNA reads TGTGCCAGCAGTGCGGCGGCCGGGGATAGTTCACCCCTCCACTTT.

The chain carries TRBV7-8 and TRBJ1-2, with TRBD1 matching over 8 bases. Germline CDR1 and CDR2: SGHVS and FQNEAQ. The CDR3 extends over 15 amino acids. V lost 0 bases, J lost 3 bases, and 3 bases stayed unmatched. The CDR3 DNA is TGTGCCAGCAGCTTAGCGTTGACAGGGGACTATGGCTACACCTTC. Protein: CASSLALTGDYGYTF.